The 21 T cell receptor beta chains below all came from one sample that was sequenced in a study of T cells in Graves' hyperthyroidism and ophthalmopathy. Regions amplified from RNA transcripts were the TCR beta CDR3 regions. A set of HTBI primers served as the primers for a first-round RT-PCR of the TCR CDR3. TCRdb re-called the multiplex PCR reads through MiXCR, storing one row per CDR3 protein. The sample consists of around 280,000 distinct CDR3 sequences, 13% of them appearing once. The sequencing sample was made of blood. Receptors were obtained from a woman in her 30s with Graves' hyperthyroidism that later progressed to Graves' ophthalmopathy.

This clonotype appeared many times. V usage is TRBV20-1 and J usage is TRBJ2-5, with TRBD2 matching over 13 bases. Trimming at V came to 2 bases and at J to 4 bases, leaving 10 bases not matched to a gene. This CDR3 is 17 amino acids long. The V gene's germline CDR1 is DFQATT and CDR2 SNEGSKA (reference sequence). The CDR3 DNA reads TGCAGTGCTAGACCGATCCCGGGACTAGCGGGGCTAGAGACCCAGTACTTC. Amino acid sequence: CSARPIPGLAGLETQYF.

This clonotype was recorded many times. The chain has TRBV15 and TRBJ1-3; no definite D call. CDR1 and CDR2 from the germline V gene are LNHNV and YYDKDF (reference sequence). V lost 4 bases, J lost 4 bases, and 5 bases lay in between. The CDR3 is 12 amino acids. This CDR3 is CATSISGNTIYF. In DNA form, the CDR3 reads TGTGCCACCAGCATATCAGGAAACACCATATATTTT.

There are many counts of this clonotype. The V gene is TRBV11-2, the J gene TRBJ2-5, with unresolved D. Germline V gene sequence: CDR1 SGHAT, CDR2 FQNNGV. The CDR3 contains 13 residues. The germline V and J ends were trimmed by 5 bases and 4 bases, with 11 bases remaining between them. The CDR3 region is CASSLGLRETQYF. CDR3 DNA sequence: TGTGCCAGCAGCCTAGGGCTGCGAGAGACCCAGTACTTC.

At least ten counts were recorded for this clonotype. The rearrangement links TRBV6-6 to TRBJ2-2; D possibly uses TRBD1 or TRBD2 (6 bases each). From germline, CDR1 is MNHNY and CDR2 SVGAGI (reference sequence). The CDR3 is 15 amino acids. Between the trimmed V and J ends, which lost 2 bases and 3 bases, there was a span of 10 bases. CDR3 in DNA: TGTGCCAGCAGTTACGGGGGGCGCGACACCGGGGAGCTGTTTTTT. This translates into CASSYGGRDTGELFF.

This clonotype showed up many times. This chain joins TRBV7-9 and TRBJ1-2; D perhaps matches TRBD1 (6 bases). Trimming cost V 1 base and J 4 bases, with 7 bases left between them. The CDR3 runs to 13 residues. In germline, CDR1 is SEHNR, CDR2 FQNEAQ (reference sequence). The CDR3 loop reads CASSLEGGYGYTF. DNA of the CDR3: TGTGCCAGCAGCTTAGAAGGGGGCTATGGCTACACCTTC.

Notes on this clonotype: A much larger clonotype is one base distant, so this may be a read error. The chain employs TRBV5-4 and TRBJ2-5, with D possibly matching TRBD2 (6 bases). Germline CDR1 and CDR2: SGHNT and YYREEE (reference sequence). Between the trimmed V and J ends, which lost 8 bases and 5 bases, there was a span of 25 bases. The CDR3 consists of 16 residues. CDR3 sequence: CASRPSRASDGETQYF. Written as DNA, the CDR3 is TGTGCCAGTCGCCCCAGCCGGGCTAGCGACGGGGAGACCCAGTACTTC.

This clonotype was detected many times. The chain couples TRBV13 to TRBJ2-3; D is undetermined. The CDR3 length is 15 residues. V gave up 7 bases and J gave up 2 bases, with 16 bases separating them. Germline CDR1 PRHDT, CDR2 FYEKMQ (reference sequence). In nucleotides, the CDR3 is TGTGCCAGCACCTACCTATGGAAATTCACAGATACGCAGTATTTT. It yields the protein CASTYLWKFTDTQYF.

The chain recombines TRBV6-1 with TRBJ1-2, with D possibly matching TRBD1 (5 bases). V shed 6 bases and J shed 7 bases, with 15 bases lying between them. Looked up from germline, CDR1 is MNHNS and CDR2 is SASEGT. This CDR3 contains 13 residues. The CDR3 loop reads CASSQGLLVGYTF. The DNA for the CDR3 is TGTGCCAGCAGCCAGGGACTCTTGGTTGGCTACACCTTC.

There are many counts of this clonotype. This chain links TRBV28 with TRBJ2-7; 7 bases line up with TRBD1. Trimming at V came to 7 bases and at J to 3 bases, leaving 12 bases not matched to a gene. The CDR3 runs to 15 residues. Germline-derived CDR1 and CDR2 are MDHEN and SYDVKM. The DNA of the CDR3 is TGTGCCAGCATAACTCCCTCGGGACAGAACTACGAGCAGTACTTC. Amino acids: CASITPSGQNYEQYF.

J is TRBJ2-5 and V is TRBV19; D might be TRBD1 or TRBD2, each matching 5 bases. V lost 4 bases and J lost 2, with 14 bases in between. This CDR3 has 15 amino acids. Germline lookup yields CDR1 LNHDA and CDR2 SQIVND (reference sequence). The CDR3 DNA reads TGTGCCAGTAGTACCTTTCCCGGGACGCAAGAGACCCAGTACTTC. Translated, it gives CASSTFPGTQETQYF.

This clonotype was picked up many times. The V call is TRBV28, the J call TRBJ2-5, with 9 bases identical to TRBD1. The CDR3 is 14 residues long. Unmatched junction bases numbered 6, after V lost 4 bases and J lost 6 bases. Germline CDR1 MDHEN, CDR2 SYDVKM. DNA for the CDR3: TGTGCCAGCAGTTCCCACAGGGGGCTAAAGACCCAGTACTTC. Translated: CASSSHRGLKTQYF. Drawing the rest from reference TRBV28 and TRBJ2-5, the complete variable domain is DVKVTQSSRYLVKRTGEKVFLECVQDMDHENMFWYRQDPGLGLRLIYFSYDVKMKEKGDIPEGYSVSREKKERFSLILESASTNQTSMYLCASSSHRGLKTQYFGPGTRLLVL.

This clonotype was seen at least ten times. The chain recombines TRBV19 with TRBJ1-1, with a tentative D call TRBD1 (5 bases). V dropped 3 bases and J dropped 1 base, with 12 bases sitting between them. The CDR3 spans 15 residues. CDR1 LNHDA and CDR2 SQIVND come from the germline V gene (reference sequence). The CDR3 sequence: CASSITGTSNTEAFF. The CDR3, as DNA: TGTGCCAGTAGTATTACCGGGACCTCGAACACTGAAGCTTTCTTT.

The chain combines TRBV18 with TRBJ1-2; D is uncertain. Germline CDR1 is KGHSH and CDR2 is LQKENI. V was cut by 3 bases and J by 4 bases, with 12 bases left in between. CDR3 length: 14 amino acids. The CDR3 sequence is CASSPGGEGYGYTF. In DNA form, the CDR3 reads TGTGCCAGCTCACCGGGTGGCGAGGGCTATGGCTACACCTTC.

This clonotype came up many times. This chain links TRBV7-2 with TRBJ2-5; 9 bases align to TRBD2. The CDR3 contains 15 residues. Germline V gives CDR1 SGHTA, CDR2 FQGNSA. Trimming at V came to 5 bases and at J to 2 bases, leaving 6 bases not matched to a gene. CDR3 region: CASSTLAGRQETQYF. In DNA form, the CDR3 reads TGTGCCAGCAGCACGCTAGCGGGGAGACAAGAGACCCAGTACTTC.

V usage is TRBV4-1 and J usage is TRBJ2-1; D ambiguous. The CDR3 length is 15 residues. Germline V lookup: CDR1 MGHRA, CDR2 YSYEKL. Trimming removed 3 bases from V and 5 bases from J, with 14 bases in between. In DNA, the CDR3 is TGCGCCAGCAGCCATTTATTGGTTGGACACAATGAGCAGTTCTTC. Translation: CASSHLLVGHNEQFF.

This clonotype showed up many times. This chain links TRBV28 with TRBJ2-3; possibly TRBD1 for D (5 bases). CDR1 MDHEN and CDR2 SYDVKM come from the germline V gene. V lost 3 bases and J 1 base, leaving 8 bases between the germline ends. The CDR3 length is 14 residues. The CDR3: CASSFPQGTDTQYF. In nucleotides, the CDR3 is TGTGCCAGCAGTTTCCCACAGGGCACAGATACGCAGTATTTT.

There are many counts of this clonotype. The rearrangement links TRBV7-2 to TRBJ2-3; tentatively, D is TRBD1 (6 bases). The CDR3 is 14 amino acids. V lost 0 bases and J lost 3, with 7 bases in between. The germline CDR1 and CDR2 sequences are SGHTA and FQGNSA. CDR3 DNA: TGTGCCAGCAGCTTAGCGGGGGCAACAGATACGCAGTATTTT. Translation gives CASSLAGATDTQYF.

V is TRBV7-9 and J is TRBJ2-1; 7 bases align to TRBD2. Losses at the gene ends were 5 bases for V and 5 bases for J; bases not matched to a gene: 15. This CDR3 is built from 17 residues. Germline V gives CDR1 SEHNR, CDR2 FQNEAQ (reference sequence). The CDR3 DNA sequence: TGTGCCAGCAGCGGTACCCTGGTACGAGCGGGGAACAATGAGCAGTTCTTC. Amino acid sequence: CASSGTLVRAGNNEQFF.

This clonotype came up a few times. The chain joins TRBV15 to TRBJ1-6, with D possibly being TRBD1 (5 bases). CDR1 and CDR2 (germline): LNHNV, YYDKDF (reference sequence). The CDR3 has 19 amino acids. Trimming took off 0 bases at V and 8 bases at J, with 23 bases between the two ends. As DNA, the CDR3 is TGTGCCACCAGCAGAGACCTGCCTCCAGGGAACGGGGAGGATTCACCCCTCCACTTT. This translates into CATSRDLPPGNGEDSPLHF.

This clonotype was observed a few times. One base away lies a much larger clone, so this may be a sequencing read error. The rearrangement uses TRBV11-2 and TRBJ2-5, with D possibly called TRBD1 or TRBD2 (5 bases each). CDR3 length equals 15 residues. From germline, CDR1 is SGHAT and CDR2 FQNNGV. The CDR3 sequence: CASSLFERGDETQHF. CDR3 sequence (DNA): TGTGCCAGCAGCTTATTCGAGAGAGGGGACGAGACCCAGCACTTC.

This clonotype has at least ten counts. In nucleotides, the CDR3 is TGTGCCAGCAGCTTGGCTGGGGACGACAGGGGTCAGGCTTTCTTT. It encodes CASSLAGDDRGQAFF. This chain connects TRBV5-5 to TRBJ1-1; TRBD1 matches at 8 bases. V lost 0 bases, J lost 11 bases, and 12 bases stayed unmatched. Germline CDR1 SGHKS, CDR2 YYEKEE (reference sequence). The CDR3 has 15 residues.